The clone carrying this T cell receptor beta chain turned up a few times. Its antigen remains unknown. This sample was included in a study of CD8+ T cells in alopecia areata. Study-wide background: Treatment ran 6 to 18 months, with 6 months of follow-up afterward.

The study team obtained lesional scalp punch biopsies and peripheral blood from alopecia areata patients. Sorting separated CD4+ and CD8+ T cells out of PBMCs. Whole-study results and caveats: Scalp specimens additionally yield sequences from normal skin's resident alphabeta T cells.

In germline, CDR1 is GTSNPN, CDR2 SVGIG (reference sequence). V gave up 4 bases and J gave up 0 bases, with 6 bases separating them. This CDR3 is 12 amino acids long. The sequencing template was cDNA reverse transcribed from extracted RNA. Using immunoSEQ multiplex PCR, the repertoire was profiled, and TCRdb retains in-frame clones only, with some absent. The sample records hundreds of thousands of clones, 50% to 70% being singletons. The input for sequencing was CD4+ T cells sorted from blood, taken at week 0. The rearrangement joins TRBV30 to TRBJ1-1, with D possibly TRBD1 on 5 matching bases. The source is a human donor with alopecia areata. The CDR3 DNA is TGTGCCTGGACAGGGATGAACACTGAAGCTTTCTTT. This sequence encodes CAWTGMNTEAFF.